These 14 T cell receptor beta chains originate from one sample sequenced in a study of radiation and T cells in renal cell carcinoma. Treatment described: 15 Gy SBRT to primary tumor, nephrectomy 4 weeks later. TCRdb keeps only in-frame clones here, not all; method: immunoSEQ multiplex PCR. The sample includes around 4,000 clones, 62% seen only once; the top ten take approximately 46%. Sample: tumor tissue, taken from a patient whose treatment included radiotherapy and nephrectomy. These TCRs come from a woman aged 60-75 years with renal cell carcinoma.

The rearrangement links TRBV11-1 to TRBJ1-2, with TRBD1 matching 11 bases. Germline V gene data show CDR1 as SGHAT and CDR2 as FQDESV (reference sequence). Trimming at V came to 7 bases and at J to 8 bases, leaving 6 bases not matched to a gene. CDR3 size: 13 residues. CDR3 protein: CASNFGTGGGYTF. The CDR3 DNA reads as TGTGCCAGCAACTTCGGGACAGGGGGAGGCTACACCTTC.

This clone was seen a single time. The chain recombines TRBV29-1 with TRBJ2-3, with no clear D. The ends were cut back, 6 bases at V and 0 bases at J, with 10 bases in the middle. The CDR3 covers 13 residues. Germline-derived CDR1 and CDR2 are SQVTM and ANQGSEA. CDR3 DNA sequence: TGCAGCGTGACCACCGCTAGCACAGATACGCAGTATTTT. This sequence encodes CSVTTASTDTQYF.

This chain links TRBV27 with TRBJ2-5; the match to TRBD1 covers 9 bases. CDR1 MNHEY and CDR2 SMNVEV come from the germline V gene (reference sequence). V dropped 6 bases and J dropped 6; count of bases not matched to a gene: 5. The CDR3 has 13 amino acids. CDR3: CASSPTGGKTQYF. CDR3 nucleotide sequence: TGTGCCAGCAGCCCGACAGGGGGAAAGACCCAGTACTTC.

V is TRBV27 and J is TRBJ1-1; D remains ambiguous. V lost 2 bases, J lost 6 bases, and 10 bases lay in between. Germline assignment: CDR1 MNHEY and CDR2 SMNVEV (reference sequence). The CDR3 is 13 amino acids. The DNA for the CDR3 is TGTGCCAGCAGTTTAGGAGGGAAGTCTGAAGCTTTCTTT. It translates to CASSLGGKSEAFF.

This clone was recorded once. This chain uses TRBV19 with TRBJ2-5; D is unresolved. Germline V gene data show CDR1 as LNHDA and CDR2 as SQIVND (reference sequence). This CDR3 is built from 14 residues. Trimming shortened V by 5 bases and J by 1 base, and 11 bases separated the two germline ends. The CDR3 loop reads CASSSPGSQETQYF. The CDR3 coding sequence is TGTGCCAGTAGTTCCCCCGGTTCCCAAGAGACCCAGTACTTC.

V and J are TRBV7-2 and TRBJ1-6; D unclear. Trimming cost V 5 bases and J 10 bases, with 18 bases left between them. The CDR3 length is 15 residues. Germline-derived CDR1 and CDR2 are SGHTA and FQGNSA. The CDR3 coding sequence is TGTGCCAGCAGCCCCGGGGTCTCCTTCTCCTCACCCCTCCACTTT. This sequence encodes CASSPGVSFSSPLHF.

The chain combines TRBV18 with TRBJ1-4; D gene ambiguous. The V end lost 6 bases, the J end lost 4 bases, and 12 bases lay between the germline ends. CDR3 size: 14 residues. Germline V gene data show CDR1 as KGHSH and CDR2 as LQKENI. The CDR3 reads CASSPTNGNEKLFF. The DNA for the CDR3 is TGTGCCAGCTCCCCGACAAATGGTAATGAAAAACTGTTTTTT.

The chain has TRBV7-9 and TRBJ2-7; 9 bases map to TRBD2. Germline V gives CDR1 SEHNR, CDR2 FQNEAQ (reference sequence). The trim removed 3 bases at V and 3 bases at J, leaving 9 bases unmatched. This CDR3 spans 16 amino acids. CDR3 DNA sequence: TGTGCCAGCAGCTTTGGGGGCGGGAGGGCCGACTACGAGCAGTACTTC. Amino acids: CASSFGGGRADYEQYF.

V is TRBV28 and J is TRBJ1-2, with 7 nucleotides matching TRBD1. CDR3 length: 12 residues. Trimming at V came to 8 bases and at J to 8 bases, leaving 8 bases not matched to a gene. Per germline, CDR1 MDHEN and CDR2 SYDVKM. The CDR3 loop is CASLKTGSGYTF. The CDR3 region has the DNA TGTGCCAGCCTGAAGACAGGGTCAGGCTACACCTTC.

This clone was seen a few times. V usage is TRBV9 and J usage is TRBJ1-5; D not resolved. CDR1 is SGDLS and CDR2 is YYNGEE in the germline V gene. V was pared by 3 bases and J by 7 bases, with 11 bases between. This CDR3 comprises 13 residues. CDR3 DNA sequence: TGTGCCAGCAGCGAGGCAGGAGGCCAGCCCCAGCATTTT. Translating it yields CASSEAGGQPQHF.

This chain uses TRBV6-6 with TRBJ2-1; 7 bases fit TRBD2. Germline assignment: CDR1 MNHNY and CDR2 SVGAGI (reference sequence). The CDR3 runs to 15 residues. V was pared by 9 bases and J by 5 bases, with 13 bases of the junction left unmatched. The CDR3 region is CARVRESGGHNEQFF. In nucleotides, the CDR3 is TGTGCCAGAGTTCGGGAGTCGGGGGGACACAATGAGCAGTTCTTC.

The CDR3 DNA is TGTGCCACCAGCAGAGTAAAAGAAGGCTACACCTTC. Amino acid sequence: CATSRVKEGYTF. The chain has TRBV15 and TRBJ1-2; no firm D call. The CDR3 consists of 12 residues. Germline V gene data show CDR1 as LNHNV and CDR2 as YYDKDF (reference sequence). V was pared by 1 base and J by 8 bases, with 8 bases between.

This rearrangement joins TRBV7-2 to TRBJ1-5; D is perhaps TRBD1 (5 bases). The CDR3 consists of 15 residues. The V gene lost 3 bases and the J gene lost 4 bases, with 13 bases spanning the gap. From germline, CDR1 is SGHTA and CDR2 FQGNSA. CDR3 DNA sequence: TGTGCCAGCAGCTTTATCGGGGGACGGAATCAGCCCCAGCATTTT. It yields the protein CASSFIGGRNQPQHF.

V and J are TRBV19 and TRBJ2-6; D perhaps matches TRBD1 (5 bases). CDR3 length equals 16 residues. CDR1 is LNHDA, CDR2 SQIVND, per germline (reference sequence). Trimming took 5 bases from V and 0 from J, leaving 11 bases between them. The CDR3 region is CASSPVQASGANVLTF. For the CDR3, the DNA is TGTGCCAGTAGTCCAGTACAGGCCTCTGGGGCCAACGTCCTGACTTTC.